This note documents a single TCR beta chain sequence. Its antigen is not identified. This sample is part of a study of CD4 T cells in relation to SARS-CoV-2 and coronaviruses. Trimming left V 5 bases short and J 2 bases short, with 16 bases between. Germline CDR1 is SGHAT and CDR2 is FQNNGV. The CDR3 is 15 amino acids. Produced via immunoSEQ multiplex PCR; TCRdb's table is partial and in-frame only. Of some 32,000 clones in the sample, around three quarters were seen once. The sequence came from an adult with COVID-19. The V and J genes are TRBV11-2 and TRBJ2-7, with D perhaps matching TRBD2 (5 bases). Sequenced sample: memory CD4+ T cells from PBMCs, cultured in vitro. Written as DNA, the CDR3 is TGTGCCAGCAGCCTTGGTGAGGGATGGGCCTACGAGCAGTACTTC. As protein: CASSLGEGWAYEQYF.